This T cell receptor (beta chain) came from a study of T cell changes during pregnancy in multiple sclerosis. Trimming removed 8 bases at V and 0 bases at J, with 17 bases between. The CDR3 sequence is 16 residues long. Germline assignment: CDR1 MDHEN and CDR2 SYDVKM. Libraries were prepared by immunoSEQ multiplex PCR; TCRdb keeps only in-frame clonotypes and omits some of them. The repertoire includes about 80,000 clones, roughly 94% of them detected once, and 2.6% sits in the top ten. The chain links TRBV28 to TRBJ1-5, with TRBD1 as a possible D gene (6 bases). Source: peripheral blood, taken before pregnancy. The sequence derives from a female donor with multiple sclerosis, enrolled in a pregnancy study. The CDR3 region is CASLSQGTYSNQPQHF. In nucleotides, the CDR3 is TGTGCCAGCTTATCCCAGGGGACCTATAGCAATCAGCCCCAGCATTTT.